Listed below are T cell receptor beta chains from one sample, sequenced in a study of cytomegalovirus exposure and HLA in healthy donors. TCRdb keeps only in-frame clones here, not all; method: immunoSEQ multiplex PCR. The sample contains about 200,000 clones, less than 85% of which appear only once. The sequenced material came from PBMCs. The source is a girl aged 2 to 10 in good health and CMV-seronegative. Each CDR3 is given with its conserved first and last residue. The D gene is left open where the match is weak. The size of a clone is reported for some rows only, either as once, few or many, or as a class for expanded clones.

D	size	V	J	DNA	CDR3
TRBD1	.	TRBV6-5	TRBJ1-1	TGTGCCAGCAGGGAACAGGGGAGCACTGAAGCTTTCTTT	CASREQGSTEAFF
TRBD2	.	TRBV12-5	TRBJ2-3	TGTGCTAGTGGTTTGAGCCTAGCGGGAGGACCAGATACGCAGTATTTT	CASGLSLAGGPDTQYF
TRBD1	.	TRBV2	TRBJ1-1	TGTGCCAGCGGGACAGGGCCCCGAACTGAAGCTTTCTTT	CASGTGPRTEAFF
.	.	TRBV7-6	TRBJ2-1	TGTGCCAGCAGCTTAGTCGACCTAGCAAGAGCCAATGAGCAGTTCTTC	CASSLVDLARANEQFF
.	.	TRBV19	TRBJ1-3	TGTGCCAGTAGTATGCCGGTCTCTGGAAACACCATATATTTT	CASSMPVSGNTIYF
.	few	TRBV7-9	TRBJ1-1	TGTGCCAGCAGCTTAGGGAACAGGCCGCCGGCGAACACTGAAGCTTTCTTT	CASSLGNRPPANTEAFF
.	.	TRBV10-1	TRBJ1-2	TGCGCCAGCATGTGTACAGGATCCAACTATGGCTACACCTTC	CASMCTGSNYGYTF
.	.	TRBV5-1	TRBJ2-5	TGCGCCAGCAGCTTGGTCGCGGCGTACCAAGAGACCCAGTACTTC	CASSLVAAYQETQYF
TRBD2	.	TRBV10-2	TRBJ2-2	TGCGCCAGCAGACCTAGCGGGGCCCTCACCGGGGAGCTGTTTTTT	CASRPSGALTGELFF
TRBD1	few	TRBV19	TRBJ1-2	TGTGCCAGTAGTCCGACAACAGGGGCCTATGGCTACACCTTC	CASSPTTGAYGYTF
TRBD1	.	TRBV5-1	TRBJ2-7	TGCGCCAGCAGCTTGGGGTCGGACAGGACTGACTTATACGAGCAGTACTTC	CASSLGSDRTDLYEQYF
.	.	TRBV6-1	TRBJ1-3	TGTGCCAGCAGGACTCAGGGGTCAGGAAACACCATATATTTT	CASRTQGSGNTIYF
.	few	TRBV5-5	TRBJ1-2	TGTGCCAGCAGCTTGGGGGGGCTCTATGGCTACACCTTC	CASSLGGLYGYTF
TRBD2	.	TRBV4-1	TRBJ2-3	TGCGCCAGCAGCCAAGGTGGACTAGCGGGAGGCCCGTGGCCAGATACGCAGTATTTT	CASSQGGLAGGPWPDTQYF